The 15 T cell receptor beta chains reported below all come from one sample, sequenced in a study of lymphopenia after photon versus proton radiotherapy. Sequencing was performed with immunoSEQ multiplex PCR; in TCRdb, only in-frame clones are kept and a portion is missing. The sample lists about 160,000 clones, roughly nine tenths occurring once. Specimen: peripheral blood, collected from a patient treated with photon-based radiotherapy. These receptors were obtained from a man aged 50-59 years with gastric cancer.

The chain carries TRBV19 and TRBJ2-7, with 8 bases identical to TRBD1. V shed 5 bases and J 3 bases; nucleotides not matched to a gene: 9. Per the germline V gene, CDR1 is LNHDA and CDR2 is SQIVND (reference sequence). This CDR3 spans 15 amino acids. The CDR3 sequence: CASSFGQGRGYEQYF. The CDR3 DNA is TGTGCCAGTAGTTTCGGACAGGGAAGAGGCTACGAGCAGTACTTC.

The rearrangement uses TRBV19 and TRBJ2-3, with 10 positions matching TRBD2. The trim removed 1 base at V and 2 bases at J, leaving 6 bases unmatched. Per germline, CDR1 LNHDA and CDR2 SQIVND (reference sequence). The CDR3 loop spans 17 amino acids. The CDR3 is CASSIGPSGSLTDTQYF. CDR3 sequence (DNA): TGTGCCAGTAGTATAGGCCCTAGCGGGAGTCTCACAGATACGCAGTATTTT.

This chain joins TRBV5-1 and TRBJ1-4, with 8 bases aligning to TRBD1. Trimming removed 4 bases from V and 7 bases from J; junction bases left unmatched: 15. Germline assignment: CDR1 SGHRS and CDR2 YFSETQ. There are 17 residues in the CDR3. The DNA for the CDR3 is TGCGCCAGCAGCCGGGATGGGCAGGGGGCAAGAGGTGAAAAACTGTTTTTT. Amino acids: CASSRDGQGARGEKLFF.

The chain joins TRBV5-3 to TRBJ2-7; 9 bases agree with TRBD2. TRBV5-3 is assigned to the ORF class and has an uncertain function. The V gene end was trimmed by 8 bases and the J gene end by 8 bases; junction bases not matched to a gene: 14. The CDR3 sequence is 14 residues long. Written as DNA, the CDR3 is TGTGCCAGCAGGGAAACTGGGACTAGCTTTAAGCAGTACTTC. It is translated as CASRETGTSFKQYF.

The chain joins TRBV7-2 to TRBJ1-4, with D possibly being TRBD1 (5 bases). CDR3 length equals 14 residues. Germline lookup yields CDR1 SGHTA and CDR2 FQGNSA. Trimming shortened V by 2 bases and J by 8 bases, and 12 bases separated the two germline ends. The CDR3 nucleotides are TGTGCCAGCAGCTTATTGGGACGCTCGGAAAAACTGTTTTTT. This sequence encodes CASSLLGRSEKLFF.

The rearrangement joins TRBV9 to TRBJ2-3, with a tentative D call TRBD2 (5 bases). There are 13 residues in the CDR3. Germline-derived CDR1 and CDR2 are SGDLS and YYNGEE. Deletions cut 0 bases from V and 6 bases from J, with 8 bases between. CDR3 nucleotides: TGTGCCAGCAGCGTAGGAGGGAGCGATACGCAGTATTTT. Amino acid sequence: CASSVGGSDTQYF. Variable domain in full (rest from reference TRBV9 and TRBJ2-3): DSGVTQTPKHLITATGQRVTLRCSPRSGDLSVYWYQQSLDQGLQFLIQYYNGEERAKGNILERFSAQQFPDLHSELNLSSLELGDSALYFCASSVGGSDTQYFGPGTRLTVL.

The V and J genes are TRBV11-3 and TRBJ1-2; 11 nucleotides agree with TRBD1. This CDR3 region has 13 residues. In germline, CDR1 is SGHNT, CDR2 YENEEA. After removal of 5 bases from V and 7 bases from J, the junction contained 3 bases not matched to a gene. Here the CDR3 DNA reads TGTGCCAGCAGCCGGACAGGGGGCGGTGGCTACACCTTC. Its protein is CASSRTGGGGYTF.

The chain carries TRBV7-9 and TRBJ2-7; 10 positions match TRBD1. This CDR3 region has 15 residues. Germline assignment: CDR1 SEHNR and CDR2 FQNEAQ (reference sequence). The V segment lost 6 bases and the J segment 6 bases; nucleotides outside the gene matches: 11. CDR3 sequence (DNA): TGTGCCAGCAGGGGGCAGGGACAGGGGTTCGGCGAGCAGTACTTC. This translates into CASRGQGQGFGEQYF. Filled out from reference TRBV7-9 and TRBJ2-7, the complete variable domain reads DTGVSQNPRHKITKRGQNVTFRCDPISEHNRLYWYRQTLGQGPEFLTYFQNEAQLEKSRLLSDRFSAERPKGSFSTLEIQRTEQGDSAMYLCASRGQGQGFGEQYFGPGTRLTVT.

The chain uses TRBV19 and TRBJ2-1, with 11 bases that match TRBD2. Trimming removed 0 bases from V and 4 bases from J; junction bases left unmatched: 2. Germline lookup yields CDR1 LNHDA and CDR2 SQIVND (reference sequence). The CDR3 spans 16 residues. The CDR3 loop reads CASSIDGTSGYNEQFF. For the CDR3, the DNA is TGTGCCAGTAGTATAGATGGGACTAGCGGTTACAATGAGCAGTTCTTC.

This CDR3 reads CASIQGLAVSYEQYF. CDR3 nucleotide sequence: TGTGCCAGCATTCAGGGACTAGCGGTTTCCTACGAGCAGTACTTC. The gene calls are TRBV6-1 and TRBJ2-7; TRBD2 matches at 11 bases. V trimming: 7 bases; J trimming: 1 base; junction bases outside the gene matches: 6. Germline CDR1 and CDR2: MNHNS and SASEGT. The CDR3 extends over 15 amino acids.

The J gene is TRBJ2-7, the V gene TRBV27; possible D gene TRBD2, 6 bases. Trimming stripped 6 bases from V and 2 bases from J, with 20 bases between. There are 16 residues in the CDR3. Germline V CDR1 and CDR2: MNHEY, SMNVEV (reference sequence). CDR3 nucleotides: TGTGCCAGCAGCTCCTTGGGGACTCTGATGGCCTACGAGCAGTACTTC. Its translation: CASSSLGTLMAYEQYF.

The rearrangement joins TRBV19 to TRBJ2-3; 10 bases line up with TRBD2. V lost 6 bases, J lost 4 bases, and 7 bases stayed unmatched. The CDR3 has 15 amino acids. CDR1 and CDR2 (germline): LNHDA, SQIVND (reference sequence). For the CDR3, the DNA is TGTGCCAGTAGGAGCGGGAGGGCTTTCCCAGATACGCAGTATTTT. It codes for CASRSGRAFPDTQYF.

The rearrangement joins TRBV30 to TRBJ2-6; maybe TRBD1 (5 bases). With 5 bases removed from V and 12 bases from J, the gap between germline ends came to 17 bases. This CDR3 is built from 13 residues. In germline, CDR1 is GTSNPN, CDR2 SVGIG (reference sequence). For the CDR3, the DNA is TGTGCCTGGGACACGGACAAGGCCGGCGTCCTGACTTTC. It is translated as CAWDTDKAGVLTF.

The V call is TRBV29-1, the J call TRBJ1-1; D perhaps matches TRBD1 (5 bases). The CDR3 runs 12 residues. Germline assignment: CDR1 SQVTM and CDR2 ANQGSEA. The CDR3 region has the DNA TGCAGAGTAGACAGCCTGAACACTGAAGCTTTCTTT. It codes for CRVDSLNTEAFF.

V gene TRBV9 combines with J gene TRBJ2-2, with D perhaps TRBD1 (5 bases). There are 13 residues in the CDR3. The germline V gene has CDR1 SGDLS and CDR2 YYNGEE. Trimming removed 0 bases at V and 7 bases at J, with 7 bases between. The CDR3 DNA reads TGTGCCAGCAGCGTAGAGGGGAACGGGGAGCTGTTTTTT. It yields the protein CASSVEGNGELFF.